This T cell receptor (beta chain) was sequenced for a study of CD8 T cells in ankylosing spondylitis. Whole-study findings and limits: Relatively rare in peripheral blood, disease-linked clones were also CD8+. Significant enrichment of disease-linked clones was reported in matched ankylosing spondylitis synovial fluid. Within ankylosing spondylitis blood, a TCR beta motif made up of eight highly homologous variants appeared to be characteristic. Past research had described some motif variants in reactive arthritis synovial fluid and blood.

At least ten counts were recorded for this clonotype. Its antigen is not known. TCRdb redid the calling of the 5' RACE reads with MiXCR, one entry per CDR3 protein. The sample contains around 490,000 distinct CDR3 sequences, about 5.7% of which appear only once. The CDR3 consists of 13 residues. V dropped 7 bases and J dropped 5; count of bases not matched to a gene: 10. Germline values: CDR1 SQVTM, CDR2 ANQGSEA. The gene calls are TRBV29-1 and TRBJ1-1; 7 bases match TRBD1. The sequence was obtained from a male donor with ankylosing spondylitis. Sequencing used blood, either unsorted or a sorted T cell fraction (not recorded which). Written as DNA, the CDR3 is TGCAGCGGAGTTGTGCAGGGGGGGACTGAAGCTTTCTTT. This encodes CSGVVQGGTEAFF.